This T cell receptor beta chain stems from a study of post-analysis software for immune sequencing data. Study-level information: There were relapsing-remitting, secondary progressive and progressive-relapsing multiple sclerosis among the disease courses included.

Study-level points and caveats: A significant reduction in normalized Chao1 diversity was observed in multiple sclerosis patients versus controls. Five TRBV segments, including TRBV5-6, TRBV5-1 and TRBV20-1, were more frequent in patients than controls.

Concerning this clonotype: As yet, its antigen is unknown.

Trimming pared 1 base from V and 7 bases from J, leaving 4 bases between. CDR3 size: 12 residues. Sequencing libraries made from TCR beta cDNA carried unique molecular identifiers. There were about 0.95 to 11 million T cells, and about 500,000 cDNA molecules came from them. One entry per CDR3 protein results from TCRdb running MiXCR on the PCR reads. The table has under 650,000 distinct CDR3 sequences, 44% seen once; the top ten hold more than 1.5%. The chain couples TRBV12-3 or TRBV12-4 to TRBJ1-4; the D is unclear. Sequences were obtained from blood. This TCR was recovered from a girl aged 10 to 17 with multiple sclerosis. Written as DNA, the CDR3 is TGTGCCAGCAGTTTAGGTTTTGAAAAACTGTTTTTT. Residues: CASSLGFEKLFF.